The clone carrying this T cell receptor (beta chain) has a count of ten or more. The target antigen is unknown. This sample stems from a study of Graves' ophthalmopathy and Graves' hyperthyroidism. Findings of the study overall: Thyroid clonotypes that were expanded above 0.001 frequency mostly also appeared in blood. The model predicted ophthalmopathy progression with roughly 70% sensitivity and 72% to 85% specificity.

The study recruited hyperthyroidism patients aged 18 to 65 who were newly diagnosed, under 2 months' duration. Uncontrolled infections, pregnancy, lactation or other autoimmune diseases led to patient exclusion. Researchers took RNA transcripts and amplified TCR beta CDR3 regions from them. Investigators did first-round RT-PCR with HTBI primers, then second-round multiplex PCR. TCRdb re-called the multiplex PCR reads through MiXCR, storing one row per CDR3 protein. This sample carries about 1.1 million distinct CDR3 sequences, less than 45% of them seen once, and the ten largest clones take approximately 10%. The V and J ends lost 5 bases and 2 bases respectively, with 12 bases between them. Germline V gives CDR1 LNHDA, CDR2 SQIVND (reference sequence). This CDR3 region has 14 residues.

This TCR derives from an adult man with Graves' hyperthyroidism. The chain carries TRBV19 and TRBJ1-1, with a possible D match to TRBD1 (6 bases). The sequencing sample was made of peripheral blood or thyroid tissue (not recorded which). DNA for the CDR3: TGTGCCAGTAGTTGGCAGGGGTTAAACACTGAAGCTTTCTTT. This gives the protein CASSWQGLNTEAFF.